Each of the 25 T cell receptor beta chains below was sequenced from the same sample in a study of response to subunit inactivated influenza vaccine. TCRdb redid the calling of the RT-PCR reads with MiXCR, one entry per CDR3 protein. The sample records under 850,000 distinct CDR3 sequences, about 18% being singletons. This sample comprised PBMCs from blood, obtained about 5 days after vaccination. Receptors were obtained from a man between 45 and 60 years old who received an inactivated influenza vaccine.

There are a few counts of this clonotype. V gene TRBV7-2 combines with J gene TRBJ1-3; D uncertain. Trimming removed 1 base at V and 2 bases at J, with 9 bases between. CDR3 length equals 15 residues. Per germline, CDR1 SGHTA and CDR2 FQGNSA. Written as DNA, the CDR3 is TGTGCCAGCAGCTTAGTGGCGGGAACTGGAAACACCATATATTTT. Protein sequence: CASSLVAGTGNTIYF.

The table lists this clonotype with a few counts. The chain has TRBV6-2 or TRBV6-3 and TRBJ2-3; 13 nucleotides align to TRBD2. Germline lookup yields CDR1 MNHEY and CDR2 SVGEGT. The CDR3 length is 17 residues. Trimming removed 5 bases from V and 2 bases from J; junction bases left unmatched: 7. CDR3 sequence: CASSDGTSGKHTDTQYF. CDR3 nucleotides: TGTGCCAGCAGTGACGGGACTAGCGGGAAACACACAGATACGCAGTATTTT.

This clonotype was found many times. The V gene is TRBV6-2 or TRBV6-3, the J gene TRBJ2-2; a possible D gene is TRBD2 (5 bases). The V and J ends lost 6 bases and 3 bases respectively, with 8 bases between them. Germline CDR1 MNHEY, CDR2 SVGEGT. This CDR3 contains 13 residues. DNA of the CDR3: TGTGCCAGCAGCACTAGTCACACCGGGGAGCTGTTTTTT. It is translated as CASSTSHTGELFF.

The chain uses TRBV7-2 and TRBJ2-5, with D perhaps being TRBD1 or TRBD2 (5 bases each). V lost 5 bases and J 6 bases, leaving 16 bases between the germline ends. There are 14 residues in the CDR3. The germline V gene has CDR1 SGHTA and CDR2 FQGNSA. The CDR3 region is CASSPHSGRKTQYF. CDR3 coding DNA: TGTGCCAGCAGCCCGCACTCAGGGAGAAAGACCCAGTACTTC.

The rearrangement uses TRBV7-2 and TRBJ1-4, with D perhaps TRBD1 (6 bases). The germline CDR1 and CDR2 sequences are SGHTA and FQGNSA. The CDR3 extends over 14 amino acids. V was trimmed by 10 bases and J by 3 bases, leaving 15 bases between them. The CDR3 loop is CATRPGQANEKLFF. Written as DNA, the CDR3 is TGTGCCACCCGCCCGGGACAAGCTAATGAAAAACTGTTTTTT.

The chain carries TRBV28 and TRBJ1-2, with TRBD1 matching 7 bases. The V segment lost 4 bases and the J segment 2 bases; nucleotides outside the gene matches: 10. Germline CDR1 MDHEN, CDR2 SYDVKM. The CDR3 is made up of 16 amino acids. This CDR3 reads CASSSIPGQRNYGYTF. The DNA for the CDR3 is TGTGCCAGCAGTTCTATTCCGGGACAGCGCAACTATGGCTACACCTTC.

The chain links TRBV29-1 to TRBJ1-1; D unresolved. CDR1 and CDR2 (germline): SQVTM, ANQGSEA. There are 14 residues in the CDR3. Trimming shortened V by 4 bases and J by 0 bases, and 12 bases separated the two germline ends. The CDR3 region has the DNA TGCAGCGTTGGACGCACGGAAATGAACACTGAAGCTTTCTTT. Protein product: CSVGRTEMNTEAFF.

This clonotype was detected ten times or more. The chain has TRBV20-1 and TRBJ2-5; tentatively, D is TRBD2 (7 bases). CDR1 is DFQATT and CDR2 is SNEGSKA in the germline V gene (reference sequence). Trimming cost V 7 bases and J 2 bases, with 14 bases left between them. The CDR3 runs 13 residues. The CDR3 DNA follows: TGCAGTGGGACTCGGGGGGCTCAAGAGACCCAGTACTTC. Its protein product is CSGTRGAQETQYF.

This clonotype was found a few times. The genes are TRBV27 and TRBJ2-7; 7 bases agree with TRBD1. The germline CDR1 and CDR2 sequences are MNHEY and SMNVEV (reference sequence). The CDR3 spans 13 residues. V dropped 1 base and J dropped 4; count of bases not matched to a gene: 1. CDR3: CASSLLGQYEQYF. Written as DNA, the CDR3 is TGTGCCAGCAGTTTATTGGGACAGTACGAGCAGTACTTC.

V is TRBV7-2 and J is TRBJ2-1; D gene unclear. Trimming cost V 4 bases and J 4 bases, with 14 bases left between them. CDR1 and CDR2 (germline): SGHTA, FQGNSA. The CDR3 has 15 residues. CDR3 DNA sequence: TGTGCCAGCAGCTACACCGGGTTACGATACAATGAGCAGTTCTTC. It encodes CASSYTGLRYNEQFF. Based on the CDR3 plus reference TRBV7-2 and TRBJ2-1, the full variable domain is GAGVSQSPSNKVTEKGKDVELRCDPISGHTALYWYRQSLGQGLEFLIYFQGNSAPDKSGLPSDRFSAERTGGSVSTLTIQRTQQEDSAVYLCASSYTGLRYNEQFFGPGTRLTVL.

This clonotype has ten or more counts. The chain employs TRBV12-3 or TRBV12-4 and TRBJ1-1; no reliable D call. Trimming stripped 5 bases from V and 1 base from J, with 11 bases between. The CDR3 runs to 14 residues. Written as DNA, the CDR3 is TGTGCCAGCAGTAGACGGTCATCGAACACTGAAGCTTTCTTT. Protein: CASSRRSSNTEAFF.

This clonotype was counted between two and nine times. V is TRBV18 and J is TRBJ2-3, with D perhaps TRBD2 (6 bases). The V gene lost 2 bases and the J gene lost 3 bases, with 12 bases spanning the gap. This CDR3 is built from 15 residues. Germline CDR1 reads KGHSH; CDR2 reads LQKENI. The CDR3 spells CASSPGSGSTDTQYF. CDR3 DNA: TGTGCCAGCTCACCAGGGTCCGGGAGTACAGATACGCAGTATTTT.

There are many counts of this clonotype. The chain couples TRBV12-3 or TRBV12-4 to TRBJ2-1; D is uncertain. The CDR3 has 14 residues. V lost 6 bases, J lost 9 bases, and 18 bases lay in between. Here the CDR3 DNA reads TGTGCCAGCAGCCCTAGAGGAGTGGCAGCTGAGCAGTTCTTC. It encodes CASSPRGVAAEQFF.

The gene calls are TRBV7-2 and TRBJ2-7, with 7 bases aligning to TRBD2. V gave up 5 bases and J gave up 6 bases; unmatched junction bases: 13. This CDR3 spans 15 amino acids. CDR1 and CDR2 (germline): SGHTA, FQGNSA. CDR3 protein: CASSLTSGTPSEQYF. The DNA of the CDR3 is TGTGCCAGCAGCCTTACAAGCGGGACCCCCAGCGAGCAGTACTTC.

This clonotype occurred a few times. The genes are TRBV19 and TRBJ2-5; a possible D gene is TRBD2 (5 bases). This CDR3 has 14 residues. V lost 3 bases and J lost 3, with 11 bases in between. Germline V gene lookup returns CDR1 LNHDA and CDR2 SQIVND (reference sequence). CDR3 sequence reads: CASSMVALKETQYF. The CDR3 bases are TGTGCCAGTAGTATGGTAGCGCTGAAAGAGACCCAGTACTTC.

This chain joins TRBV30 and TRBJ1-1; D possibly corresponds to TRBD1 (5 bases). CDR1 GTSNPN and CDR2 SVGIG come from the germline V gene (reference sequence). V was cut by 4 bases and J by 0 bases, with 9 bases left in between. The CDR3 is made up of 13 amino acids. CDR3: CAWNLQVNTEAFF. As DNA, the CDR3 is TGTGCCTGGAACTTACAGGTGAACACTGAAGCTTTCTTT. Drawing the rest from reference TRBV30 and TRBJ1-1, the complete variable domain is SQTIHQWPATLVQPVGSPLSLECTVEGTSNPNLYWYRQAAGRGLQLLFYSVGIGQISSEVPQNLSASRPQDRQFILSSKKLLLSDSGFYLCAWNLQVNTEAFFGQGTRLTVV.

The gene calls are TRBV10-2 and TRBJ2-7, with D perhaps matching TRBD2 (6 bases). CDR3 size: 16 residues. Trimming took 0 bases from V and 2 from J, leaving 14 bases between them. CDR1 is WSHSY and CDR2 is SAAADI in the germline V gene. CDR3: CASSESGGLGTYEQYF. The CDR3 DNA reads TGCGCCAGCAGTGAGTCTGGGGGGTTAGGAACCTACGAGCAGTACTTC.

Concerning this clonotype itself: One base away lies a much larger clone, so this may be a sequencing read error. The CDR3 DNA follows: TGTGCCAGCAGCTTGGTGATGGAGGTAGCCAAAAACATTCAGTACTTC. Its protein product is CASSLVMEVAKNIQYF. The genes are TRBV5-6 and TRBJ2-4; the D gene is possibly TRBD2 (5 bases). The CDR3 covers 16 residues. The germline CDR1 and CDR2 sequences are SGHDT and YYEEEE. The V end lost 0 bases, the J end lost 0 bases, and 10 bases lay between the germline ends.

This clonotype has just a few counts. The chain carries TRBV6-5 and TRBJ1-1; 9 nucleotides align to TRBD1. V was pared by 0 bases and J by 3 bases, with 8 bases of the junction left unmatched. The CDR3 spans 17 residues. CDR1 is MNHEY, CDR2 SVGAGI, per germline. The CDR3 loop is CASSYSNRGQGDTEAFF. The CDR3, as DNA: TGTGCCAGCAGTTACTCGAACAGGGGGCAAGGAGACACTGAAGCTTTCTTT.

This clonotype has a handful of counts. The chain recombines TRBV7-2 with TRBJ2-6; D gene unclear. CDR1 and CDR2 from the germline V gene are SGHTA and FQGNSA. The CDR3 is 17 amino acids. The V end lost 6 bases, the J end lost 2 bases, and 17 bases lay between the germline ends. The CDR3 loop reads CASSPLSRIPGANVLTF. CDR3 sequence (DNA): TGTGCCAGCAGTCCGTTGTCCCGGATCCCTGGGGCCAACGTCCTGACTTTC.

V usage is TRBV9 and J usage is TRBJ2-1; possibly TRBD2 for D (5 bases). Trimming cost V 4 bases and J 7 bases, with 18 bases left between them. Germline CDR1 reads SGDLS; CDR2 reads YYNGEE. The CDR3 covers 15 residues. The CDR3 DNA reads TGTGCCAGCAGCACATCTAGCCCCAGTTGGAATGAGCAGTTCTTC. Its protein is CASSTSSPSWNEQFF.

This clonotype has just a few counts. The rearrangement uses TRBV18 and TRBJ2-7; D is perhaps TRBD1 or TRBD2 (5 bases each). Trimming shortened V by 1 base and J by 7 bases, and 11 bases separated the two germline ends. From germline, CDR1 is KGHSH and CDR2 LQKENI. The CDR3 is made up of 13 amino acids. The CDR3 DNA reads TGTGCCAGCTCACCACAGAGGGGTGGGGAGCAGTACTTC. Its protein is CASSPQRGGEQYF.

This clonotype showed up just a few times. V usage is TRBV5-1 and J usage is TRBJ1-2; 7 positions match TRBD1. V lost 7 bases and J lost 5; bases outside the gene matches: 5. CDR1 is SGHRS, CDR2 YFSETQ, per germline. The CDR3 length is 12 residues. CDR3 sequence: CASRDSGYGYTF. For the CDR3, the DNA is TGCGCCAGCCGGGACAGCGGGTATGGCTACACCTTC.

The table lists this clonotype with a few counts. The chain recombines TRBV24-1 with TRBJ2-2, with D maybe TRBD1 (5 bases). CDR1 is KGHDR, CDR2 SFDVKD, per germline. The CDR3 contains 15 residues. V was clipped by 4 bases and J by 1 base, with 9 bases between them. The DNA of the CDR3 is TGTGCCACCAGTGACCTCGGACAGAACACCGGGGAGCTGTTTTTT. It translates to CATSDLGQNTGELFF.

The J gene is TRBJ2-7, the V gene TRBV6-5; the D gene could be TRBD1 or TRBD2 (5 bases each). CDR3 size: 16 residues. From germline, CDR1 is MNHEY and CDR2 SVGAGI. Deletions cut 2 bases from V and 4 bases from J, with 18 bases between. CDR3 DNA: TGTGCCAGCAGTTACAGTCCCCCAGGGACGGCGTACGAGCAGTACTTC. Translated, it gives CASSYSPPGTAYEQYF.